These 8 T cell receptor beta chains were sequenced from one sample in a study of T cell changes during pregnancy in multiple sclerosis. Clones were sequenced by immunoSEQ multiplex PCR, and TCRdb holds only the in-frame ones, with some missing. The table has approximately 58,000 clones, approximately 92% seen once. The sample here was peripheral blood, taken in the second trimester of pregnancy. The receptors were sampled from a female donor with multiple sclerosis, enrolled in a pregnancy study.

This chain links TRBV19 with TRBJ1-5; a weak D match, TRBD1 (5 bases). This CDR3 has 16 amino acids. V lost 3 bases, J lost 4 bases, and 16 bases lay in between. Germline V gene data show CDR1 as LNHDA and CDR2 as SQIVND (reference sequence). The CDR3 DNA reads TGTGCCAGTAGTATTGGAGGCGCGGGGGGAAATCAGCCCCAGCATTTT. It translates to CASSIGGAGGNQPQHF. The variable domain in full, with the rest retrieved from reference TRBV19 and TRBJ1-5, is DGGITQSPKYLFRKEGQNVTLSCEQNLNHDAMYWYRQDPGQGLRLIYYSQIVNDFQKGDIAEGYSVSREKKESFPLTVTSAQKNPTAFYLCASSIGGAGGNQPQHFGDGTRLSIL.

The chain recombines TRBV29-1 with TRBJ1-2, with TRBD1 as a possible D gene (5 bases). The CDR3 contains 12 residues. The germline gives CDR1 SQVTM, CDR2 ANQGSEA. V was shortened by 4 bases and J by 8 bases, with 14 bases between the two germline ends. The CDR3 here is CSVGGRGLGYTF. The CDR3 coding sequence is TGCAGCGTTGGGGGACGGGGGTTGGGCTACACCTTC.

The chain employs TRBV6-5 and TRBJ1-1; D might be TRBD1 (5 bases). This CDR3 is 15 amino acids long. V dropped 2 bases and J dropped 0 bases, with 10 bases sitting between them. Germline lookup yields CDR1 MNHEY and CDR2 SVGAGI. The CDR3 bases are TGTGCCAGCAGTTACCTTACGGGGGTGAACACTGAAGCTTTCTTT. This codes for CASSYLTGVNTEAFF.

The chain employs TRBV4-2 and TRBJ2-4; 8 bases are shared with TRBD2. The CDR3 loop spans 19 amino acids. V dropped 0 bases and J dropped 0; count of bases not matched to a gene: 10. Germline assignment: CDR1 LGHNA and CDR2 YNFKEQ. The chain's CDR3 is CASSQDYRTSRLAKNIQYF. In DNA form, the CDR3 reads TGTGCCAGCAGCCAAGACTACCGGACTAGCAGATTAGCCAAAAACATTCAGTACTTC.

The V gene is TRBV6-1, the J gene TRBJ2-3; 10 bases line up with TRBD1. V trimming: 4 bases; J trimming: 6 bases; junction bases outside the gene matches: 4. The CDR3 totals 14 residues. Germline CDR1 and CDR2: MNHNS and SASEGT. The CDR3 here is CASSGTGGLDTQYF. DNA for the CDR3: TGTGCCAGCAGTGGGACAGGGGGGCTGGATACGCAGTATTTT.

This chain connects TRBV7-9 to TRBJ2-3, with 13 nucleotides matching TRBD2. CDR3 length: 15 residues. V lost 5 bases, J lost 6 bases, and 5 bases stayed unmatched. Germline values: CDR1 SEHNR, CDR2 FQNEAQ (reference sequence). The CDR3 spells CASSLGTSGMDTQYF. The CDR3 coding sequence is TGTGCCAGCAGCCTGGGGACTAGCGGGATGGATACGCAGTATTTT.

This chain uses TRBV30 with TRBJ2-1; the match to TRBD1 covers 7 bases. J lost 0 bases, V lost 8 bases, and 10 bases had no gene match. Per the germline V gene, CDR1 is GTSNPN and CDR2 is SVGIG (reference sequence). This CDR3 spans 15 amino acids. CDR3 loop: CAGYRGPSSYNEQFF. Written as DNA, the CDR3 is TGTGCCGGATACAGGGGCCCTAGCTCCTACAATGAGCAGTTCTTC.

The CDR3 protein is CASSSLAEGDTGELFF. CDR3 nucleotides: TGCGCCAGCAGTTCACTAGCGGAGGGGGACACCGGGGAGCTGTTTTTT. V and J are TRBV5-1 and TRBJ2-2, with 8 bases that match TRBD2. The V gene end was trimmed by 5 bases and the J gene end by 3 bases; junction bases not matched to a gene: 9. The germline gives CDR1 SGHRS, CDR2 YFSETQ. The CDR3 runs 16 residues. The full variable domain, with the rest looked up from reference TRBV5-1 and TRBJ2-2, is KAGVTQTPRYLIKTRGQQVTLSCSPISGHRSVSWYQQTPGQGLQFLFEYFSETQRNKGNFPGRFSGRQFSNSRSEMNVSTLELGDSALYLCASSSLAEGDTGELFFGEGSRLTVL.